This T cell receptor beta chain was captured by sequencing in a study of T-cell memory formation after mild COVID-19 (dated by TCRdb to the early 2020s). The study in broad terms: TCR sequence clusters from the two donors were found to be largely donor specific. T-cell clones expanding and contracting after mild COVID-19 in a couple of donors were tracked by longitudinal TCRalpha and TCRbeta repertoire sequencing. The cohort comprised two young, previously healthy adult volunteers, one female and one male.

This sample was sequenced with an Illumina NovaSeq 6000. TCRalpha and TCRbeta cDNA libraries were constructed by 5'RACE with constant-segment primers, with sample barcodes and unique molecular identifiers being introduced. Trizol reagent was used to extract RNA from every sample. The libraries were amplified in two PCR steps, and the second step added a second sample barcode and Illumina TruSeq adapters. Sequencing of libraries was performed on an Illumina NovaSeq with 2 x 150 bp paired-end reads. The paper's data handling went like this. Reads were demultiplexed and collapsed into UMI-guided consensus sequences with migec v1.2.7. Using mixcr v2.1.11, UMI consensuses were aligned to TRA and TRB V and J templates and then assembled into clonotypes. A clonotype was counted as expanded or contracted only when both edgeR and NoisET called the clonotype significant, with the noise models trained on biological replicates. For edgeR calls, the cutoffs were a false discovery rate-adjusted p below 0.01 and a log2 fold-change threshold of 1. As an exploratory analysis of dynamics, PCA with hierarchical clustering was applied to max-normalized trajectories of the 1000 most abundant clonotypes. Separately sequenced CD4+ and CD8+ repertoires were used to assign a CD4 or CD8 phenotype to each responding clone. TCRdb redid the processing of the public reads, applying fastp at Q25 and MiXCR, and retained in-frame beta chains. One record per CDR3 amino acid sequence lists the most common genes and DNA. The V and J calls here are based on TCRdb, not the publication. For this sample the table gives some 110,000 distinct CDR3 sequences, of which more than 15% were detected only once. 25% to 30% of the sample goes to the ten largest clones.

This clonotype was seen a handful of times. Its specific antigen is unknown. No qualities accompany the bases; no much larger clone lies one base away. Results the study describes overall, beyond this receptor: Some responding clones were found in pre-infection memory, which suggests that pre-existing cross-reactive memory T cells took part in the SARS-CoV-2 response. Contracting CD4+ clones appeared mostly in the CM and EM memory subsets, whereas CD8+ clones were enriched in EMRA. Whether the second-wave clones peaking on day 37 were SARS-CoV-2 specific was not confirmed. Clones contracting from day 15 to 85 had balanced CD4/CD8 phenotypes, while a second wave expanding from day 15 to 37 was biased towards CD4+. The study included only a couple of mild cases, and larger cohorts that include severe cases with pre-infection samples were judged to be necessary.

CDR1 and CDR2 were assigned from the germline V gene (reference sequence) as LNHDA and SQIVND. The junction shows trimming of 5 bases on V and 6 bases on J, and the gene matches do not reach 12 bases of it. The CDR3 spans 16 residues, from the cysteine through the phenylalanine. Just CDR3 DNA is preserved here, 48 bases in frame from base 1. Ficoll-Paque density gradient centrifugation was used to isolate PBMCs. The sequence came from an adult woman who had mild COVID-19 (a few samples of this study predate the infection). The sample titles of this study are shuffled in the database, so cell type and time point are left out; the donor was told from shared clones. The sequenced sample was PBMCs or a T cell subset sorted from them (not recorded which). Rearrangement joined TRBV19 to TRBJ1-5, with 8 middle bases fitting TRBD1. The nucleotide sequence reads TGTGCCAGTAGTCCAATGACAGGGGCGGACGGTCAGCCCCAGCATTTT. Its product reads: CASSPMTGADGQPQHF.